This T cell receptor beta chain stems from a study of T cell responses to AZD1222 COVID-19 vaccine. General study points: At study baseline, merely six AZD1222 recipients were seropositive. CD4 TCRs associated with vaccination spanned spike, dominating at 160-218 and 743-854.

Repertoires were generated with immunoSEQ multiplex PCR, while TCRdb's copy carries only in-frame clones and drops some. The sample consists of approximately 100,000 clones, approximately 91% of them appearing once. About this clone itself: Antigen unknown.

The CDR3 loop spans 12 amino acids. Germline assignment: CDR1 SEHNR and CDR2 FQNEAQ (reference sequence). V dropped 3 bases and J dropped 6 bases, with 8 bases sitting between them. Investigators merged groups given second doses at roughly 4 or roughly 12 weeks. The chain links TRBV7-9 to TRBJ1-1; the D is unclear. The TCR comes from an adult who received the AZD1222 COVID-19 vaccine. Sequencing used peripheral blood, obtained 28 days after the second AZD1222 dose. The CDR3 DNA is TGTGCCAGCAGCTTCTCAGGCCCTGAAGCTTTCTTT. Residues: CASSFSGPEAFF.